This T cell receptor (beta chain) comes out of a study of cytomegalovirus exposure and HLA in healthy donors. Study-level background: A data release that came early held roughly 80 million unique TCRs from HLA-typed donors. Study observations and caveats: Previous analysis showed most TCR beta V segments were productive about 87% or about 30% of the time. In vitro assays verified that three CMV-associated chains recognized CMV antigens specifically. There were under 200 TCR beta chains listed as cytomegalovirus-associated.

Points on this clone: Its specificity is unknown.

This CDR3 is built from 16 residues. Germline V gene data show CDR1 as KGHSH and CDR2 as LQKENI. The V end was cut by 5 bases, the J end by 0 bases, with 14 bases between. PCR used 60 Vbeta primers and 13 Jbeta primers. Clones were read by immunoSEQ multiplex PCR, and TCRdb kept only the in-frame ones, dropping some. The table lists about 55,000 clones, 82% of them singletons. The sample taken for sequencing was PBMCs. This receptor was identified in a man aged 25-45 years in good health and CMV-seronegative. V gene TRBV18 combines with J gene TRBJ1-5; D gene unclear. Written as DNA, the CDR3 is TGTGCCAGCTCAAACGGGAACCCGTATAGCAATCAGCCCCAGCATTTT. The encoded protein is CASSNGNPYSNQPQHF. The whole variable domain, remainder taken from reference TRBV18 and TRBJ1-5, is NAGVMQNPRHLVRRRGQEARLRCSPMKGHSHVYWYRQLPEEGLKFMVYLQKENIIDESGMPKERFSAEFPKEGPSILRIQQVVRGDSAAYFCASSNGNPYSNQPQHFGDGTRLSIL.